This TCR beta chain was sequenced for a study of CD4 T cells in relation to SARS-CoV-2 and coronaviruses. General study results and limits: The assay detects memory recall responses, not culture-primed primary responses. No crossreactivity against non-spike viral proteins was tested here.

Libraries were prepared by immunoSEQ multiplex PCR; TCRdb keeps only in-frame clonotypes and omits some of them. The sample carries 36,000 or so clones, around four fifths recorded once. Naive or memory CD4+ cells were cultured 1:1 with T cell-depleted PBMCs plus CEF. As to this clone: Its antigen is not identified.

In germline, CDR1 is MNHEY, CDR2 SMNVEV (reference sequence). CDR3 length: 15 amino acids. J gave up 2 bases and V 0 bases, and 3 bases lay outside the gene matches. The sample consisted of memory CD4+ T cells from PBMCs, cultured in vitro. The sequence was obtained from an adult with COVID-19. V usage is TRBV27 and J usage is TRBJ1-1; 7 nucleotides match TRBD1. CDR3 loop: CASSLSGTANTEAFF. DNA of the CDR3: TGTGCCAGCAGTTTATCCGGGACAGCCAACACTGAAGCTTTCTTT.